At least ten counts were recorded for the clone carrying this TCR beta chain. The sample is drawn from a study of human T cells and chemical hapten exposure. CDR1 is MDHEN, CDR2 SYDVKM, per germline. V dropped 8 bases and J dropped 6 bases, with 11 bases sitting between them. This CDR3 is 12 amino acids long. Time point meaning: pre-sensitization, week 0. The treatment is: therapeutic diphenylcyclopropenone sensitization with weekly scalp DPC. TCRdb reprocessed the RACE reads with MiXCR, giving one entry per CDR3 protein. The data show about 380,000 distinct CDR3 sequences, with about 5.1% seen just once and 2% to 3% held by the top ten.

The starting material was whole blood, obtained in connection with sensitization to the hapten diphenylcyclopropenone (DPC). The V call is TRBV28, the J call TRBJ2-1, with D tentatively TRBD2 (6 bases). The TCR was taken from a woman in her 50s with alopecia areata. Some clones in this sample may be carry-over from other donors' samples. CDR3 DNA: TGTGCCAGCGGAGGGCGACTCAATGAGCAGTTCTTC. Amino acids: CASGGRLNEQFF.